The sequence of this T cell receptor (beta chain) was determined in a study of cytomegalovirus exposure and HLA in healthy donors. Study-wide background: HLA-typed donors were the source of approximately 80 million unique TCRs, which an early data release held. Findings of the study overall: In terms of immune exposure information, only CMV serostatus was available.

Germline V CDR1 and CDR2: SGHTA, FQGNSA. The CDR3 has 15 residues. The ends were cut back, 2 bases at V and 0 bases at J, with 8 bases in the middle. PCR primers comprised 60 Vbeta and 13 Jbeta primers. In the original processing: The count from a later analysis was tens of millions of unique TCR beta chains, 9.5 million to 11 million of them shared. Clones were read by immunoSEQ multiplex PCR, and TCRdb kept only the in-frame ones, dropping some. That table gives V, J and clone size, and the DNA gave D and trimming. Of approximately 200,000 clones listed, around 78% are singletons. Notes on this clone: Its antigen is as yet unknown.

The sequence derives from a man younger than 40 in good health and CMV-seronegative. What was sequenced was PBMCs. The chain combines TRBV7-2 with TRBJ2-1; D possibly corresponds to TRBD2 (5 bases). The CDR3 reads CASSLTRDSYNEQFF. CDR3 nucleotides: TGTGCCAGCAGCTTAACGAGGGACTCCTACAATGAGCAGTTCTTC. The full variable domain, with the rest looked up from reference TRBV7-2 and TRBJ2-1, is GAGVSQSPSNKVTEKGKDVELRCDPISGHTALYWYRQSLGQGLEFLIYFQGNSAPDKSGLPSDRFSAERTGGSVSTLTIQRTQQEDSAVYLCASSLTRDSYNEQFFGPGTRLTVL.